Shown below are 2 T cell receptor beta chains from a single sample sequenced in a study of long-term antiretroviral therapy in people with HIV. Survey-level resolution applied to immunoSEQ assay v3.0. Using immunoSEQ multiplex PCR, the repertoire was profiled, and TCRdb retains in-frame clones only, with some absent. This table has roughly 15,000 clones, approximately 94% appearing once. This specimen was unsorted PBMCs, taken just under 6.5 years after starting antiretroviral therapy. These receptors all stem from a woman between 50 and 59 years old with HIV.

This sequence joins TRBV28 and TRBJ2-1, with a weak D call TRBD1 (6 bases). V was cut by 5 bases and J by 0 bases, with 26 bases left in between. CDR3 length: 20 amino acids. Germline V gene sequence: CDR1 MDHEN, CDR2 SYDVKM. CDR3 in amino acids: CASSTFISLKGVGSYNEQFF. CDR3 DNA: TGTGCCAGCAGTACCTTTATCTCCCTAAAGGGGGTCGGCTCCTACAATGAGCAGTTCTTC.

The rearrangement links TRBV11-2 to TRBJ1-5; D not resolved. The CDR3 extends over 15 amino acids. The V and J ends lost 1 base and 0 bases respectively, with 7 bases between them. The V gene's germline CDR1 is SGHAT and CDR2 FQNNGV. In nucleotides, the CDR3 is TGTGCCAGCAGCTTAGGGGGTAATAGCAATCAGCCCCAGCATTTT. Translation gives CASSLGGNSNQPQHF.